This TCR beta chain was found in a study of shared clonotypes between healthy human individuals. TCRdb keeps only in-frame clones here, not all; method: immunoSEQ multiplex PCR. The sample includes over a million clones, roughly 96% of them seen just once. Those who donated, Caucasian adults without exception, all lived in Nashville, Tennessee. The source material was naive CD4+ T cells sorted from blood. Indicated subset: CD45RA+ positively selected. This receptor was obtained from a man aged 30 to 45 in good health.

As DNA, the CDR3 is TGTGCCAGTAGTATCGGGGTGGCAAGGCGATTGTTTTTT. Translated, it gives CASSIGVARRLFF. The V call is TRBV19, the J call TRBJ1-4; D remains unclear. V was cut by 3 bases and J by 15 bases, with 17 bases left in between. This CDR3 region has 13 residues. Germline CDR1 reads LNHDA; CDR2 reads SQIVND (reference sequence). Using reference TRBV19 and TRBJ1-4 for the parts outside the CDR3, the full variable domain is DGGITQSPKYLFRKEGQNVTLSCEQNLNHDAMYWYRQDPGQGLRLIYYSQIVNDFQKGDIAEGYSVSREKKESFPLTVTSAQKNPTAFYLCASSIGVARRLFFGSGTQLSVL.